This T cell receptor beta chain came from a study of CD4 T cells in relation to SARS-CoV-2 and coronaviruses. Remarks on this clone: As yet, its antigen is unknown.

The CDR3 has 13 residues. With 6 bases removed from V and 1 base from J, the gap between germline ends came to 10 bases. CDR1 SGHNT and CDR2 YYREEE come from the germline V gene (reference sequence). This table comes from immunoSEQ multiplex PCR, and its TCRdb copy is limited to in-frame clones, with some not included. The sample has about 41,000 clones; over 75% are singletons. J is TRBJ1-2 and V is TRBV5-4, with D unresolved. This TCR was recovered from an adult with COVID-19. Sequences were obtained from naive CD4+ T cells from PBMCs, cultured in vitro. The subset here: naive CD4+ T cells isolated by negative enrichment. CDR3 DNA: TGTGCCAGCAAGCTGACGGATAACTATGGCTACACCTTC. The encoded protein is CASKLTDNYGYTF. The full variable domain, rest sourced from reference TRBV5-4 and TRBJ1-2, is ETGVTQSPTHLIKTRGQQVTLRCSSQSGHNTVSWYQQALGQGPQFIFQYYREEENGRGNFPPRFSGLQFPNYSSELNVNALELDDSALYLCASKLTDNYGYTFGSGTRLTVV.